A single sample is the source of the 3 T cell receptor beta chains below, sequenced in a study of T cell repertoires in cytomegalovirus infection. Using its own MiXCR run on the reads, TCRdb lists one record per CDR3 protein. Here the sample spans hundreds of thousands of distinct CDR3 sequences, approximately 31% being singletons. The material sequenced was PBMCs. All receptors derive from a human donor in good health (CMV status not recorded). Some clones in this sample may be carry-over from other donors' samples.

This clonotype was counted between two and nine times. The genes are TRBV6-2 or TRBV6-3 and TRBJ1-5, with 7 bases lining up with TRBD1. Germline V gene lookup returns CDR1 MNHEY and CDR2 SVGEGT. Trimming at V came to 3 bases and at J to 2 bases, leaving 1 base not matched to a gene. The CDR3 is 14 amino acids. The CDR3 region is CASSYTGGNQPQHF. As DNA, the CDR3 is TGTGCCAGCAGTTATACAGGGGGCAATCAGCCCCAGCATTTT.

The chain employs TRBV11-2 and TRBJ2-7, with D perhaps matching TRBD1 or TRBD2 (7 bases each). V was shortened by 5 bases and J by 4 bases, with 18 bases between the two germline ends. The CDR3 consists of 15 residues. CDR1 and CDR2 (germline): SGHAT, FQNNGV. CDR3 sequence (DNA): TGTGCCAGCAGCACCCGACAGGGACTAAGTTACGAGCAGTACTTC. It encodes CASSTRQGLSYEQYF.

The chain couples TRBV5-6 to TRBJ2-2, with no clear D. Trimming pared 4 bases from V and 2 bases from J, leaving 9 bases between. Germline V CDR1 and CDR2: SGHDT, YYEEEE. This CDR3 is 14 amino acids long. The CDR3: CASSGTVNTGELFF. Here the CDR3 DNA reads TGTGCCAGCAGCGGTACAGTAAACACCGGGGAGCTGTTTTTT. Based on the CDR3 plus reference TRBV5-6 and TRBJ2-2, the full variable domain is DAGVTQSPTHLIKTRGQQVTLRCSPKSGHDTVSWYQQALGQGPQFIFQYYEEEERQRGNFPDRFSGHQFPNYSSELNVNALLLGDSALYLCASSGTVNTGELFFGEGSRLTVL.